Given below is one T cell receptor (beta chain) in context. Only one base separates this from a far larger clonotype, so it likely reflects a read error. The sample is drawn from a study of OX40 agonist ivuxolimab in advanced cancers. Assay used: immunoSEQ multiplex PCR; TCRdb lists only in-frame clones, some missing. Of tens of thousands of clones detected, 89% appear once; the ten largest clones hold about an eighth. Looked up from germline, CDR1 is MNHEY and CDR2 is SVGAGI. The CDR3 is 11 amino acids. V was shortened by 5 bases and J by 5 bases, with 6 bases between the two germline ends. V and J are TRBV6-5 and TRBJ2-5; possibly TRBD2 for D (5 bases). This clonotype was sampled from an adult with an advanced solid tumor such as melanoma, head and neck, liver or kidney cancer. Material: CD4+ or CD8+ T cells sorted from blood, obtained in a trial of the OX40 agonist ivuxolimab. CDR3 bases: TGTGCCAGCAGTCCGGGGGAGACCCAGTACTTC. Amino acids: CASSPGETQYF.